Following are 21 T cell receptor beta chains from one sample sequenced in a study of T cell responses to AZD1222 COVID-19 vaccine. Only in-frame clones appear in the TCRdb table, and some are missing; sequencing was by immunoSEQ multiplex PCR. The sample lists some 120,000 clones, more than 80% occurring once. The sequencing used peripheral blood, collected on day 0 of AZD1222 vaccination. These receptors all stem from an adult in good health.

This clone showed up just once. This chain connects TRBV12-3 or TRBV12-4 to TRBJ1-4; tentative D call: TRBD1 (6 bases). Trimming removed 5 bases at V and 5 bases at J, with 9 bases between. This CDR3 is built from 13 residues. The CDR3 sequence: CASSAGQNEKLFF. CDR3 DNA sequence: TGTGCCAGCAGTGCCGGACAGAATGAAAAACTGTTTTTT.

The rearrangement links TRBV7-6 to TRBJ1-4; 8 bases are a match to TRBD1. This CDR3 comprises 15 residues. Germline V gene sequence: CDR1 SGHVS, CDR2 FNYEAQ. V was pared by 1 base and J by 6 bases, with 4 bases of the junction left unmatched. The CDR3 spells CASSLETGEDEKLFF. The DNA of the CDR3 is TGTGCCAGCAGCTTAGAGACAGGGGAGGATGAAAAACTGTTTTTT.

This rearrangement joins TRBV9 to TRBJ2-7, with a tentative D call TRBD2 (6 bases). This CDR3 has 13 amino acids. V shed 7 bases and J shed 0 bases, with 11 bases lying between them. Germline CDR1 and CDR2: SGDLS and YYNGEE. The CDR3: CASRERFSYEQYF. The CDR3 DNA is TGTGCCAGCCGGGAGCGTTTCTCCTACGAGCAGTACTTC.

This clone has more than one count but fewer than ten. The rearrangement uses TRBV2 and TRBJ2-3; no clear D. Germline V gives CDR1 SNHLY, CDR2 FYNNEI. The V end was cut by 3 bases, the J end by 0 bases, with 10 bases between. The CDR3 sequence is 15 residues long. The chain's CDR3 is CASSDSVASTDTQYF. For the CDR3, the DNA is TGTGCCAGCAGTGATTCGGTAGCCAGCACAGATACGCAGTATTTT. Filled out from reference TRBV2 and TRBJ2-3, the complete variable domain reads EPEVTQTPSHQVTQMGQEVILRCVPISNHLYFYWYRQILGQKVEFLVSFYNNEISEKSEIFDDQFSVERPDGSNFTLKIRSTKLEDSAMYFCASSDSVASTDTQYFGPGTRLTVL.

The genes are TRBV29-1 and TRBJ2-1, with 9 positions matching TRBD1. The germline V gene has CDR1 SQVTM and CDR2 ANQGSEA. This CDR3 contains 14 residues. J gave up 3 bases and V 8 bases, and 8 bases lay outside the gene matches. This CDR3 reads CSLTGGLIYNEQFF. The CDR3 bases are TGCAGCCTCACAGGGGGCTTGATCTACAATGAGCAGTTCTTC.

The chain carries TRBV12-3 or TRBV12-4 and TRBJ2-7; D not certain. The CDR3 length is 13 residues. Deletions cut 5 bases from V and 4 bases from J, with 12 bases between. The CDR3 loop reads CASSPPDGYEQYF. CDR3 nucleotide sequence: TGTGCCAGCAGTCCGCCGGACGGATACGAGCAGTACTTC.

A word on this clone: One end of the junction does not line up with germline, which may come from a read error. The genes are TRBV7-7 and TRBJ2-3; a weak D match, TRBD2 (5 bases). The V gene's germline CDR1 is SSHAT and CDR2 FNYEAQ (reference sequence). This CDR3 is built from 15 residues. The CDR3 loop is CASSPGEGSTDTQYF. The CDR3 DNA sequence: TGTGCTAGCAGCCCCGGAGAGGGAAGCACAGATACGCAGTATTTT.

This rearrangement joins TRBV5-1 to TRBJ2-7, with 8 bases identical to TRBD1. The CDR3 loop spans 15 amino acids. Germline CDR1 and CDR2: SGHRS and YFSETQ. V dropped 4 bases and J dropped 2; count of bases not matched to a gene: 8. In nucleotides, the CDR3 is TGCGCCAGCAGCCCTCCGGACAGGGTCCCCTACGAGCAGTACTTC. This sequence encodes CASSPPDRVPYEQYF.

V and J are TRBV19 and TRBJ2-2; no clear D. V lost 4 bases to trimming and J lost 0 bases, with 6 bases between them. In germline, CDR1 is LNHDA, CDR2 SQIVND (reference sequence). This CDR3 has 14 residues. CDR3 region: CASSSTANTGELFF. CDR3 DNA sequence: TGTGCCAGTAGTAGCACAGCGAACACCGGGGAGCTGTTTTTT.

V and J are TRBV15 and TRBJ2-5; D is uncertain. Germline CDR1 is LNHNV and CDR2 is YYDKDF (reference sequence). V shed 1 base and J shed 5 bases, with 5 bases lying between them. The CDR3 is 12 amino acids. Here the CDR3 reads CATSRAVETQYF. CDR3 in DNA: TGTGCCACCAGCAGAGCGGTGGAGACCCAGTACTTC.

The chain combines TRBV13 with TRBJ2-7; TRBD1 might be the D (5 bases). CDR1 is PRHDT and CDR2 is FYEKMQ in the germline V gene (reference sequence). The CDR3 extends over 15 amino acids. V dropped 3 bases and J dropped 3 bases, with 15 bases sitting between them. CDR3 protein: CASSFIETDIYEQYF. In DNA, the CDR3 is TGTGCCAGCAGCTTCATCGAGACAGATATCTACGAGCAGTACTTC. The whole variable domain, remainder taken from reference TRBV13 and TRBJ2-7, is AAGVIQSPRHLIKEKRETATLKCYPIPRHDTVYWYQQGPGQDPQFLISFYEKMQSDKGSIPDRFSAQQFSDYHSELNMSSLELGDSALYFCASSFIETDIYEQYFGPGTRLTVT.

This clone was detected only once. The gene calls are TRBV14 and TRBJ2-3; D might be TRBD1 (5 bases). This CDR3 contains 19 residues. Trimming took 0 bases from V and 3 from J, leaving 22 bases between them. CDR1 SGHDN and CDR2 FVKESK come from the germline V gene. This CDR3 is CASSQEEKGRERITDTQYF. CDR3 coding DNA: TGTGCCAGCAGCCAAGAGGAAAAAGGCAGGGAACGAATTACAGATACGCAGTATTTT.

This clone appeared a few times. The chain carries TRBV27 and TRBJ1-5, with 7 bases fitting TRBD1. J gave up 7 bases and V 2 bases, and 2 bases lay outside the gene matches. CDR1 and CDR2 (germline): MNHEY, SMNVEV (reference sequence). The CDR3 is 13 amino acids. DNA for the CDR3: TGTGCCAGCAGTTTACGGGACAGACAGCCCCAGCATTTT. Its translation: CASSLRDRQPQHF.

This chain connects TRBV4-1 to TRBJ1-3, with a possible D match to TRBD1 (5 bases). The CDR3 extends over 17 amino acids. CDR1 is MGHRA and CDR2 is YSYEKL in the germline V gene. V lost 4 bases and J lost 1, with 17 bases in between. The CDR3 protein is CASSLNYGDLSGNTIYF. DNA for the CDR3: TGCGCCAGCAGCCTAAACTATGGGGACCTATCTGGAAACACCATATATTTT.

V gene TRBV13 combines with J gene TRBJ2-7; D ambiguous. The V end lost 3 bases, the J end lost 6 bases, and 9 bases lay between the germline ends. The CDR3 contains 12 residues. CDR1 is PRHDT, CDR2 FYEKMQ, per germline (reference sequence). This chain's CDR3 is CASSFLLAEQYF. CDR3 DNA sequence: TGTGCCAGCAGCTTCTTATTGGCCGAGCAGTACTTC.

The V gene is TRBV11-2, the J gene TRBJ2-3; 7 bases align to TRBD2. CDR3 size: 16 residues. Per germline, CDR1 SGHAT and CDR2 FQNNGV. V shed 0 bases and J 11 bases; nucleotides not matched to a gene: 14. The CDR3 nucleotides are TGTGCCAGCAGCTTAGATTGGTTCCTGGGTGAGCGGGAGCAGTATTTT. Amino acid sequence: CASSLDWFLGEREQYF.

The V gene is TRBV7-2, the J gene TRBJ2-3; 11 bases line up with TRBD2. J was trimmed by 4 bases and V by 0 bases; bases with no gene match: 3. This CDR3 is 16 amino acids long. The V gene's germline CDR1 is SGHTA and CDR2 FQGNSA. CDR3 sequence: CASSLAQLAGADTQYF. CDR3 coding DNA: TGTGCCAGCAGCTTAGCGCAACTAGCGGGAGCAGATACGCAGTATTTT.

This chain joins TRBV6-5 and TRBJ2-7; unclear D gene. Germline values: CDR1 MNHEY, CDR2 SVGAGI. This CDR3 has 16 amino acids. The V gene lost 4 bases and the J gene lost 6 bases, with 22 bases spanning the gap. The CDR3 DNA reads TGTGCCAGCAGTTCCAGATTCACAGTGTTGTTTAGCGAGCAGTACTTC. Translated, it gives CASSSRFTVLFSEQYF.

The chain is built from TRBV5-8 and TRBJ2-7; no definite D call. Germline assignment: CDR1 SGHTS and CDR2 YDEGEE. The CDR3 runs to 10 residues. Trimming shortened V by 3 bases and J by 2 bases, and 0 bases separated the two germline ends. CDR3 in amino acids: CASSSYEQYF. The CDR3 coding sequence is TGTGCCAGCAGCTCCTACGAGCAGTACTTC.

The chain carries TRBV28 and TRBJ1-5, with D tentatively TRBD1 (5 bases). V was trimmed by 6 bases and J by 7 bases, leaving 16 bases between them. There are 14 residues in the CDR3. The V gene's germline CDR1 is MDHEN and CDR2 SYDVKM. Here the CDR3 reads CASSELPGEQPQHF. CDR3 DNA sequence: TGTGCCAGCAGCGAACTCCCGGGGGAACAGCCCCAGCATTTT.

The V and J genes are TRBV10-3 and TRBJ1-5; 7 nucleotides align to TRBD1. The ends lost 3 bases at V and 3 bases at J; junction bases unmatched: 5. CDR1 and CDR2 from the germline V gene are ENHRY and SYGVKD. CDR3 length: 15 residues. The CDR3 region has the DNA TGTGCCATCAGTGATTCAGGGGGTTCCAATCAGCCCCAGCATTTT. This translates into CAISDSGGSNQPQHF.